This T cell receptor (beta chain) was recovered during a study of cytomegalovirus exposure and HLA in healthy donors. Findings and caveats of the study: The authors excluded some V segments, including TRBV6-2 and TRBV6-3, as indistinguishable. The authors later found most CMV-associated TCR beta chains appeared HLA-restricted. With later analysis, a missense DCLRE1C variant became linked to TCR beta V- and J-gene trimming.

At the time of sampling, donors were nominally healthy, though unrecorded immune exposures were likely. This CDR3 has 15 amino acids. V lost 5 bases to trimming and J lost 0 bases, with 14 bases between them. Germline-derived CDR1 and CDR2 are SEHNR and FQNEAQ (reference sequence). Primers included in the PCR were 60 Vbeta and 13 Jbeta primers. Produced via immunoSEQ multiplex PCR; TCRdb's table is partial and in-frame only. The sample includes about 160,000 clones, roughly 78% of them seen just once. This clone was picked up a small number of times. Its antigen remains unidentified. Input material: PBMCs. V is TRBV7-9 and J is TRBJ2-7; D gene unclear. The TCR originated in a man between 50 and 59 years old in good health and CMV-seropositive. CDR3 region: CASSLPPTVSYEQYF. In DNA form, the CDR3 reads TGTGCCAGCAGCCTTCCCCCCACAGTCTCCTACGAGCAGTACTTC. Using reference TRBV7-9 and TRBJ2-7 for the parts outside the CDR3, the full variable domain is DTGVSQNPRHKITKRGQNVTFRCDPISEHNRLYWYRQTLGQGPEFLTYFQNEAQLEKSRLLSDRFSAERPKGSFSTLEIQRTEQGDSAMYLCASSLPPTVSYEQYFGPGTRLTVT.